At least ten counts were recorded for the clone carrying this T cell receptor beta chain. Its antigen is currently unknown. This sample stems from a study of T cell repertoires in cytomegalovirus infection. Study information: In public TCR beta signatures, there were indications of both CMV infection and matching HLA type.

TCRdb reanalysed the reads using MiXCR and keeps one entry per CDR3 protein. The profile shows about a million distinct CDR3 sequences, more than 25% of them singletons. This CDR3 has 14 amino acids. Per germline, CDR1 SGHVS and CDR2 FNYEAQ. The ends were cut back, 3 bases at V and 6 bases at J, with 14 bases in the middle. Study-wide findings and caveats: Summed frequency of public TCR beta families distinguished CMV carriers with the relevant HLA.

This TCR came from a human donor in good health (CMV status not recorded). Some clones in this sample may be carry-over from other donors' samples. This chain connects TRBV7-6 to TRBJ1-1; D possibly corresponds to TRBD1 (5 bases). Sequencing was performed on cultured CD8+ T cells from PBMCs, taken from culture after CMV antigen stimulation. Written as DNA, the CDR3 is TGTGCCAGCAGCTTGGGGACTCAGTTATCTGAAGCTTTCTTT. Protein product: CASSLGTQLSEAFF.